These 19 T cell receptor beta chains originate from one sample sequenced in a study of blood T cells in healthy people across ages. Next came a second PCR, run for roughly 7 to 12 cycles, which used a sample-barcoded 5' primer along with a J-beta primer mix. TCRdb reprocessed the 5' RACE reads via MiXCR and lists one record per CDR3 protein. The table records 1.2 million to 1.5 million distinct CDR3 sequences, around 39% of them present only once. Sequencing input: blood. The receptors shown here come from a woman between 18 and 29 years old in good health.

This rearrangement joins TRBV9 to TRBJ2-1; D is possibly TRBD2 (5 bases). This CDR3 has 15 amino acids. Germline CDR1 and CDR2: SGDLS and YYNGEE. Deletions cut 0 bases from V and 4 bases from J, with 11 bases between. CDR3 coding DNA: TGTGCCAGCAGCGTAGCTGGGAGTGAATACAATGAGCAGTTCTTC. Its translation: CASSVAGSEYNEQFF.

The chain has TRBV2 and TRBJ1-2, with TRBD1 matching 8 bases. V was clipped by 8 bases and J by 5 bases; unmatched bases: 10. Germline values: CDR1 SNHLY, CDR2 FYNNEI. The CDR3 runs to 14 residues. In DNA, the CDR3 is TGTGCCAGCGGACAGGGAAGCCTGAAGTATGGCTACACCTTC. Residues: CASGQGSLKYGYTF. The variable domain in full, completed from reference TRBV2 and TRBJ1-2, reads EPEVTQTPSHQVTQMGQEVILRCVPISNHLYFYWYRQILGQKVEFLVSFYNNEISEKSEIFDDQFSVERPDGSNFTLKIRSTKLEDSAMYFCASGQGSLKYGYTFGSGTRLTVV.

This clonotype has a handful of counts. The CDR3: CAISESSRSTNEKLFF. The CDR3 DNA is TGTGCCATCAGTGAGTCGTCGCGTTCAACTAATGAAAAACTGTTTTTT. V usage is TRBV10-3 and J usage is TRBJ1-4, with no clear D. This CDR3 has 16 residues. Germline CDR1 is ENHRY and CDR2 is SYGVKD. Deletions cut 0 bases from V and 0 bases from J, with 8 bases between.

The genes are TRBV20-1 and TRBJ1-2, with D uncertain. The length of the CDR3 is 13 residues. Per germline, CDR1 DFQATT and CDR2 SNEGSKA (reference sequence). Trimming left V 6 bases short and J 5 bases short, with 16 bases between. The CDR3 is CSALPTSPYGYTF. CDR3 in DNA: TGCAGTGCCCTCCCGACCTCCCCGTATGGCTACACCTTC.

This clonotype was counted a single time. This chain connects TRBV5-1 to TRBJ1-5; no definite D call. Trimming removed 0 bases from V and 3 bases from J, with 10 bases in between. The CDR3 runs to 15 residues. CDR1 SGHRS and CDR2 YFSETQ come from the germline V gene. Here the CDR3 DNA reads TGCGCCAGCAGCTTGGGGCAGAACTACAATCAGCCCCAGCATTTT. Protein sequence: CASSLGQNYNQPQHF.

CDR3 DNA: TGTGCCAGTCGCCTATGGGGCGGAAGCTACACCTTC. Translation: CASRLWGGSYTF. V and J are TRBV12-3 or TRBV12-4 and TRBJ1-2; D is perhaps TRBD1 (5 bases). Trimming stripped 9 bases from V and 9 bases from J, with 17 bases between. The CDR3 runs 12 residues.

Of note for this clonotype: The junction departs from germline at one end; a sequencing error may be responsible. The CDR3 spells CAWSVQVNTKAFF. CDR3 coding DNA: TGTGCCTGGAGTGTGCAGGTGAACACTAAAGCTTTCTTT. The V gene is TRBV30, the J gene TRBJ1-1; no clear D. Germline V lookup: CDR1 GTSNPN, CDR2 SVGIG (reference sequence). The CDR3 loop spans 13 amino acids.

This sequence joins TRBV20-1 and TRBJ2-5; 10 bases agree with TRBD2. Germline CDR1 and CDR2: DFQATT and SNEGSKA (reference sequence). V shed 0 bases, J shed 2 bases, and the junction held 6 bases outside the gene matches. The CDR3 has 16 amino acids. The CDR3 sequence: CSARDPLAGEQETQYF. CDR3 coding DNA: TGCAGTGCTAGAGACCCTCTAGCGGGAGAACAAGAGACCCAGTACTTC.

This clonotype showed up just a few times. The chain carries TRBV20-1 and TRBJ2-1, with D tentatively TRBD2 (6 bases). Trimming left V 1 base short and J 4 bases short, with 14 bases between. Germline-derived CDR1 and CDR2 are DFQATT and SNEGSKA (reference sequence). The CDR3 is made up of 15 amino acids. CDR3 coding DNA: TGCAGTGCTAGAGTCTCGGGCGGGGTTTACAATGAGCAGTTCTTC. This sequence encodes CSARVSGGVYNEQFF.

The table lists this clonotype with a few counts. The rearrangement joins TRBV20-1 to TRBJ2-1, with 11 positions matching TRBD2. Germline-derived CDR1 and CDR2 are DFQATT and SNEGSKA (reference sequence). The CDR3 has 14 residues. The junction had 7 bases not matched to a gene; V was cut back by 7 bases and J by 5 bases. The CDR3 loop is CSVPTSGTHNEQFF. CDR3 nucleotides: TGCAGTGTCCCGACTAGCGGGACTCACAATGAGCAGTTCTTC.

V is TRBV12-3 or TRBV12-4 and J is TRBJ1-1; TRBD1 is a possible D gene (5 bases). Between the trimmed V and J ends, which lost 4 bases and 2 bases, there was a span of 14 bases. The CDR3 sequence is 15 residues long. The CDR3 region has the DNA TGTGCCAGCAGTTGGGACGGGCGCACAAACACTGAAGCTTTCTTT. It translates to CASSWDGRTNTEAFF.

This chain uses TRBV19 with TRBJ2-1; possible D gene TRBD2, 5 bases. The CDR3 is 15 residues long. The V end lost 4 bases, the J end lost 5 bases, and 15 bases lay between the germline ends. Per germline, CDR1 LNHDA and CDR2 SQIVND (reference sequence). CDR3 in DNA: TGTGCCAGTAGTACCCGGGAAAATTTTCACAATGAGCAGTTCTTC. This sequence encodes CASSTRENFHNEQFF.

The chain joins TRBV20-1 to TRBJ2-1, with TRBD2 identical over 14 bases. The CDR3 extends over 16 amino acids. The V segment lost 7 bases and the J segment 3 bases; nucleotides outside the gene matches: 8. Germline V gene sequence: CDR1 DFQATT, CDR2 SNEGSKA (reference sequence). CDR3 bases: TGCAGTGGACTAGCGGGGGGGCCGTTCGTCTACAATGAGCAGTTCTTC. Its protein is CSGLAGGPFVYNEQFF.

The genes are TRBV6-5 and TRBJ2-1; D remains ambiguous. V shed 1 base and J shed 7 bases, with 8 bases lying between them. The CDR3 loop spans 13 amino acids. CDR1 is MNHEY, CDR2 SVGAGI, per germline. In DNA form, the CDR3 reads TGTGCCAGCAGTTACTTGGGTCTTAATGAGCAGTTCTTC. Translating it yields CASSYLGLNEQFF.

This clonotype was observed a few times. The chain uses TRBV20-1 and TRBJ2-7; D gene ambiguous. CDR3 length: 14 amino acids. CDR1 and CDR2 (germline): DFQATT, SNEGSKA (reference sequence). Trimming pared 1 base from V and 0 bases from J, leaving 10 bases between. This chain's CDR3 is CSARGEFSSYEQYF. In DNA form, the CDR3 reads TGCAGTGCTAGAGGCGAATTTAGCTCCTACGAGCAGTACTTC.

V gene TRBV6-2 or TRBV6-3 combines with J gene TRBJ2-5; 9 bases are shared with TRBD1. This CDR3 comprises 16 residues. From germline, CDR1 is MNHEY and CDR2 SVGEGT. V shed 4 bases and J 11 bases; nucleotides not matched to a gene: 17. In DNA, the CDR3 is TGTGCCAGCAGTTCGCGCGGACAGGGGTTTTACCCGGAGCAGTACTTC. Its protein is CASSSRGQGFYPEQYF.

The table lists this clonotype with a few counts. The junction shows a germline mismatch at one end, possibly a read error. The J gene is TRBJ2-7, the V gene TRBV12-3 or TRBV12-4, with D unclear. This CDR3 region has 11 residues. The CDR3 DNA sequence: TGTGCCAGCAGTTTCTCCCACGAGCAGTACTTC. Protein: CASSFSHEQYF.

The genes are TRBV29-1 and TRBJ2-3; 8 nucleotides match TRBD1. V lost 6 bases, J lost 2 bases, and 13 bases stayed unmatched. CDR1 and CDR2 from the germline V gene are SQVTM and ANQGSEA. This CDR3 comprises 16 residues. As DNA, the CDR3 is TGCAGCGTGGGCTCAGGGGGCCCAGTCGACACAGATACGCAGTATTTT. Its translation: CSVGSGGPVDTDTQYF.

This clonotype came up a few times. A read error may account for a junction end that differs from germline. V is TRBV5-1 and J is TRBJ2-5, with TRBD2 identical over 8 bases. CDR3 size: 13 residues. The germline V gene has CDR1 SGHRS and CDR2 YFSETQ. CDR3 in DNA: TGTGCCAGCAGCTGGGGACTAGGGGAGACCCAGTACTTC. Its protein product is CASSWGLGETQYF.